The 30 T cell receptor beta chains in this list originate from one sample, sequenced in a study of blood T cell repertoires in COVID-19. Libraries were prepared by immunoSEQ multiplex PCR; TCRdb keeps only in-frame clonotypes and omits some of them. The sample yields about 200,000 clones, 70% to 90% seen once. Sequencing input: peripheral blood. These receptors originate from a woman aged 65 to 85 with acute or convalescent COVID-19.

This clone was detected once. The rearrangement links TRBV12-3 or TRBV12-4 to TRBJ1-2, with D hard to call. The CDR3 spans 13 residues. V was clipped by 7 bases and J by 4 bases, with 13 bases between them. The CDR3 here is CASTHARLYGYTF. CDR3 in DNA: TGTGCCAGCACCCATGCGCGGCTCTATGGCTACACCTTC.

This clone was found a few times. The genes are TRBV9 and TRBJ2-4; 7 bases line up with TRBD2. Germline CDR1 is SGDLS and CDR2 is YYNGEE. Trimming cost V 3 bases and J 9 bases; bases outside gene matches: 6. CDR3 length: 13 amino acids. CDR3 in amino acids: CASSDRPGGIQYF. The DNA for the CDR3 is TGTGCCAGCAGCGATCGCCCGGGGGGCATTCAGTACTTC.

This chain's CDR3 is CASSLSGQGGRNTEAFF. The DNA for the CDR3 is TGTGCCAGCAGTTTATCAGGACAGGGAGGTCGGAACACTGAAGCTTTCTTT. The chain is built from TRBV28 and TRBJ1-1, with 8 bases lining up with TRBD1. The CDR3 loop spans 17 amino acids. V lost 1 base, J lost 1 base, and 8 bases stayed unmatched. The germline V gene encodes CDR1 MDHEN and CDR2 SYDVKM.

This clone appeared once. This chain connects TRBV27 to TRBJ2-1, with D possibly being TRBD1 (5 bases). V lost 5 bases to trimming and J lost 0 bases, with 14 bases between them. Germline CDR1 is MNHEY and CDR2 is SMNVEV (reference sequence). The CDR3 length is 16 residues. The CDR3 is CASSPQTDLSYNEQFF. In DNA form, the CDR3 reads TGTGCCAGCAGTCCCCAGACAGACCTCTCCTACAATGAGCAGTTCTTC.

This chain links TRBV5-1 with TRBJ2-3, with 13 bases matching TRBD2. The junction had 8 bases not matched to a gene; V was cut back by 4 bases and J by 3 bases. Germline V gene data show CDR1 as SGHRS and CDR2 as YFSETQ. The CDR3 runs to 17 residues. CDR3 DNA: TGCGCCAGCAGCGGAACTAGCGGGGGGGCCTGGACAGATACGCAGTATTTT. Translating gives CASSGTSGGAWTDTQYF. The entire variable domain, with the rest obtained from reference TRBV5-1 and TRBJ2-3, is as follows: KAGVTQTPRYLIKTRGQQVTLSCSPISGHRSVSWYQQTPGQGLQFLFEYFSETQRNKGNFPGRFSGRQFSNSRSEMNVSTLELGDSALYLCASSGTSGGAWTDTQYFGPGTRLTVL.

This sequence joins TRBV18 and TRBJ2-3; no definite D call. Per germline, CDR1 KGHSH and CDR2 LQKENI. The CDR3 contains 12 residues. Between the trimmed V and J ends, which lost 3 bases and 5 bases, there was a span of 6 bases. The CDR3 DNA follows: TGTGCCAGCTCACCGGTAGAAGATACGCAGTATTTT. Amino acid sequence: CASSPVEDTQYF.

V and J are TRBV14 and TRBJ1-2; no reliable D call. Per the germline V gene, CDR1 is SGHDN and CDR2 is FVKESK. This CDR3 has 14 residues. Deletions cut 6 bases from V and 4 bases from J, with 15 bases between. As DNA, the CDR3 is TGTGCCAGCAGGCCCCAGGTGCCCGGCTATGGCTACACCTTC. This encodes CASRPQVPGYGYTF.

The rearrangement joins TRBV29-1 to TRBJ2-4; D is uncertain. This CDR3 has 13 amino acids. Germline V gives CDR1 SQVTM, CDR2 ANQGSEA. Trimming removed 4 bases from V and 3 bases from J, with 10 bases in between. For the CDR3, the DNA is TGCAGCGTTGTTTGGAGCGTCAAAAACATTCAGTACTTC. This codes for CSVVWSVKNIQYF.

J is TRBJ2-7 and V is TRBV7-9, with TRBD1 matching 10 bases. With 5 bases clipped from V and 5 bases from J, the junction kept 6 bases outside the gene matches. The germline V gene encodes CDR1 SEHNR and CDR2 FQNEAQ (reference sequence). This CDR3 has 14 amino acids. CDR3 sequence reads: CASSVLGQGDEQYF. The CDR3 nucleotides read TGTGCCAGCAGCGTCCTAGGACAGGGGGACGAGCAGTACTTC.

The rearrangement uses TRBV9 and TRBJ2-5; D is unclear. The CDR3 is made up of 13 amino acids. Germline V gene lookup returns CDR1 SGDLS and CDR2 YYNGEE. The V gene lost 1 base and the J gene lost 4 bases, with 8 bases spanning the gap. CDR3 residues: CASSVLGPETQYF. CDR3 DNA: TGTGCCAGCAGCGTATTGGGCCCAGAGACCCAGTACTTC.

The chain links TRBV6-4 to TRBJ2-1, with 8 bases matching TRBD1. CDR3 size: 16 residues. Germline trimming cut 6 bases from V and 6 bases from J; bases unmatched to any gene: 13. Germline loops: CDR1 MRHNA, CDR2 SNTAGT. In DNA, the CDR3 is TGTGCCAGCAGGAAAGATCAGGGGGCTTGGGGCAATGAGCAGTTCTTC. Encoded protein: CASRKDQGAWGNEQFF.

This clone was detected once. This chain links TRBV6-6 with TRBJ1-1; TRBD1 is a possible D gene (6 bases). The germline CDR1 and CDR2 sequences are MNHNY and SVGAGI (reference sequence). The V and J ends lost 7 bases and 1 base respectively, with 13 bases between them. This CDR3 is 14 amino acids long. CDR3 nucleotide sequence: TGTGCCAGCATTTATCCGGGACAGAACACTGAAGCTTTCTTT. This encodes CASIYPGQNTEAFF.

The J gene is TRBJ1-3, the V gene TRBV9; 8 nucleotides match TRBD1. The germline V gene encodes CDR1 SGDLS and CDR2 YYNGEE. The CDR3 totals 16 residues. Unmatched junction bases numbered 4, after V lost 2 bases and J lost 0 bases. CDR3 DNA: TGTGCCAGCAGCGTGGACAGGGAGAGCTCTGGAAACACCATATATTTT. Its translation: CASSVDRESSGNTIYF.

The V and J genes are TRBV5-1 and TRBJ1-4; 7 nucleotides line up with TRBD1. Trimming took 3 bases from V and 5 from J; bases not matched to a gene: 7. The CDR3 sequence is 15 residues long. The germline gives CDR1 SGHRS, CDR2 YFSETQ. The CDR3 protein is CASSSPGQNNEKLFF. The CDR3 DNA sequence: TGCGCCAGCAGCTCCCCGGGACAGAACAATGAAAAACTGTTTTTT.

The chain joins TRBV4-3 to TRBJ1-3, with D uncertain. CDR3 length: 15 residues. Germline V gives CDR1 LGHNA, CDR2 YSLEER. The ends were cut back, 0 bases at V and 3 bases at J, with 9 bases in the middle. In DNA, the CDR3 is TGCGCCAGCAGCCAAGAATCCGGGTTTGGAAACACCATATATTTT. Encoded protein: CASSQESGFGNTIYF.

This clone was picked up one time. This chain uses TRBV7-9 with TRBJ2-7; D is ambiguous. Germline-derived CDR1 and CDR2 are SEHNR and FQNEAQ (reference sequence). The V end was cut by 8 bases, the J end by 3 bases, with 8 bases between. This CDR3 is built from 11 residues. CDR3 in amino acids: CASGTIYEQYF. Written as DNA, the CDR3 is TGTGCCAGCGGCACTATCTACGAGCAGTACTTC.

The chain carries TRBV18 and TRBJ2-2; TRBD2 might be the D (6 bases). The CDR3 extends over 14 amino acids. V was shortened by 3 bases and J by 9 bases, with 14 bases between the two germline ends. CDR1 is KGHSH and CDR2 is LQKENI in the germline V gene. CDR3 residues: CASSPSGRSRELFF. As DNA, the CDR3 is TGTGCCAGCTCACCGTCCGGGAGAAGCCGGGAGCTGTTTTTT.

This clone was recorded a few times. DNA for the CDR3: TGTGCCAGCAGCAAATCACTCAAGAACCAGCCCCAGCATTTT. This sequence encodes CASSKSLKNQPQHF. The chain has TRBV21-1 and TRBJ1-5. TRBV21-1 is annotated as a pseudogene. The CDR3 extends over 14 amino acids.

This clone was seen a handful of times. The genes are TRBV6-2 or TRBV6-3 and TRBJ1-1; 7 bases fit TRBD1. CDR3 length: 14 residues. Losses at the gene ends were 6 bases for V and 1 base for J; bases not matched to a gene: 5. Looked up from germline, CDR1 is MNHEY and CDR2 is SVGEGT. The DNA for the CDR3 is TGTGCCAGCAGACCTTGGACAGGGAACACTGAAGCTTTCTTT. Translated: CASRPWTGNTEAFF.

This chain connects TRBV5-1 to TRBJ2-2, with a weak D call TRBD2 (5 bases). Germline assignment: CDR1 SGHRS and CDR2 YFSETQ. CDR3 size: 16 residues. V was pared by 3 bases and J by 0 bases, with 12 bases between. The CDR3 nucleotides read TGCGCCAGCAGCTACTGGACGAGGGCGAACACCGGGGAGCTGTTTTTT. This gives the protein CASSYWTRANTGELFF.

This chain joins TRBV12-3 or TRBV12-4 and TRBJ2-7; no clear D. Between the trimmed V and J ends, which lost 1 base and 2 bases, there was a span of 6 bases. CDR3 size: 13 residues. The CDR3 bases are TGTGCCAGCAGTTTAGTCGGAGCCTACGAGCAGTACTTC. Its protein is CASSLVGAYEQYF.

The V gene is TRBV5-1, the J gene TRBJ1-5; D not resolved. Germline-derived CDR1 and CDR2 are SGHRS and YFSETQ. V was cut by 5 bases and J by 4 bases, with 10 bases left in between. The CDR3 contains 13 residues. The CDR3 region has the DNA TGCGCCAGCAGTCGAGAGGTGAATCAGCCCCAGCATTTT. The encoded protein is CASSREVNQPQHF.

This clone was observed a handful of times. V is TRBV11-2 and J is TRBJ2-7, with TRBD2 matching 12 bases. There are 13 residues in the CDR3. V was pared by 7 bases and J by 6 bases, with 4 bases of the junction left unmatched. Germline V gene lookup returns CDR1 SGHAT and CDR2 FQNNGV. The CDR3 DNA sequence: TGTGCCAGCATCCTAGCGGGAGGGTCCGAGCAGTACTTC. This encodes CASILAGGSEQYF.

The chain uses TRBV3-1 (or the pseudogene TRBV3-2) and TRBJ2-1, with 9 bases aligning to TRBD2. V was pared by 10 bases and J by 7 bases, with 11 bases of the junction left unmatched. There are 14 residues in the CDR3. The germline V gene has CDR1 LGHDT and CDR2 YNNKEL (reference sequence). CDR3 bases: TGTGCCACCCGGCAGCGGGGGGCAGGGAATGAGCAGTTCTTC. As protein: CATRQRGAGNEQFF.

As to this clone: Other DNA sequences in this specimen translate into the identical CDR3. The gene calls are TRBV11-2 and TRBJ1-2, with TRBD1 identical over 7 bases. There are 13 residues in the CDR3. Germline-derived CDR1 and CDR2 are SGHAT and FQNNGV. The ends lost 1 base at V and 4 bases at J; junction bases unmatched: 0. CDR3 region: CASSLGQGYGYTF. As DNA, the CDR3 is TGTGCCAGCAGCTTAGGACAGGGCTATGGCTACACCTTC.

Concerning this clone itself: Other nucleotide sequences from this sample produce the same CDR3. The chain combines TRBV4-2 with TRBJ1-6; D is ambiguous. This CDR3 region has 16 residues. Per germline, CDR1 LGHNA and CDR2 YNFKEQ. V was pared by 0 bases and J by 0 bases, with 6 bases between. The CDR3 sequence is CASSQERSSYNSPLHF. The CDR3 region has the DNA TGTGCCAGCAGCCAAGAGCGGAGCTCCTATAATTCACCCCTCCACTTT.

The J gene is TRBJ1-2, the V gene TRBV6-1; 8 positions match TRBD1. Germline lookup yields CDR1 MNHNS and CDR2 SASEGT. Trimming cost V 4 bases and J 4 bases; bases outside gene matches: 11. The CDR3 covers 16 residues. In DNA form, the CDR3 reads TGTGCCAGCAGTGGAGACAGGGGTCAAGTGTTCTATGGCTACACCTTC. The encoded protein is CASSGDRGQVFYGYTF.

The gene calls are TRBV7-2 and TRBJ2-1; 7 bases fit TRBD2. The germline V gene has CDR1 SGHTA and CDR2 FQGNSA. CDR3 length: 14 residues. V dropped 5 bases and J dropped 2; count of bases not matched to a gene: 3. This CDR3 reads CASSAGLAYNEQFF. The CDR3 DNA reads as TGTGCCAGCAGCGCCGGACTAGCCTACAATGAGCAGTTCTTC. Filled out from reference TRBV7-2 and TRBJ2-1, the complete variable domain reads GAGVSQSPSNKVTEKGKDVELRCDPISGHTALYWYRQSLGQGLEFLIYFQGNSAPDKSGLPSDRFSAERTGGSVSTLTIQRTQQEDSAVYLCASSAGLAYNEQFFGPGTRLTVL.

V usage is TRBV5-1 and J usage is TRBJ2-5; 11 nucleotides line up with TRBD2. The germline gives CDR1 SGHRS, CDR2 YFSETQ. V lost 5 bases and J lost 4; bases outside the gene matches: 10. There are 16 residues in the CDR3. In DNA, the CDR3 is TGCGCCAGCAGTCCTACCTCCGGGACTAGCGGAGAGACCCAGTACTTC. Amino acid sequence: CASSPTSGTSGETQYF. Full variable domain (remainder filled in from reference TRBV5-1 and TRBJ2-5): KAGVTQTPRYLIKTRGQQVTLSCSPISGHRSVSWYQQTPGQGLQFLFEYFSETQRNKGNFPGRFSGRQFSNSRSEMNVSTLELGDSALYLCASSPTSGTSGETQYFGPGTRLLVL.

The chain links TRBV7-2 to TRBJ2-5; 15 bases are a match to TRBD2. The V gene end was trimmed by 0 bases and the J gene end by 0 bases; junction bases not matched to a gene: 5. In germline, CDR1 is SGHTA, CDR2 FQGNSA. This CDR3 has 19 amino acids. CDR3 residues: CASSLAGLAGGRYQETQYF. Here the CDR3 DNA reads TGTGCCAGCAGCTTAGCGGGACTAGCGGGGGGAAGGTACCAAGAGACCCAGTACTTC.